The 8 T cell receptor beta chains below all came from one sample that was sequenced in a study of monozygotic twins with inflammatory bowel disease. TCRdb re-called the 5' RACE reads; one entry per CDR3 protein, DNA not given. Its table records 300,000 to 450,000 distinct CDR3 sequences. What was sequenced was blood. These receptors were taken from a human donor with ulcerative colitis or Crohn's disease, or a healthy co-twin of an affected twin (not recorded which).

The CDR3 here is CASSWDSRNTEAFF. The chain employs TRBV5-1 and TRBJ1-1. The CDR3 is 14 amino acids. From germline, CDR1 is SGHRS and CDR2 YFSETQ.

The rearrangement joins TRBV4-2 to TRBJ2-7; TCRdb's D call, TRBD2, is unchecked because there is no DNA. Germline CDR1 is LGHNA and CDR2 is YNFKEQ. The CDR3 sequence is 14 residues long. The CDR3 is CASGPGTEHYEQYF.

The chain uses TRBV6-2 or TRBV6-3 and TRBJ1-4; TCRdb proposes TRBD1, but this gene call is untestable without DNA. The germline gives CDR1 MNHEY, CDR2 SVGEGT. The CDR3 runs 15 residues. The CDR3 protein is CASSYGTGRNEKLFF.

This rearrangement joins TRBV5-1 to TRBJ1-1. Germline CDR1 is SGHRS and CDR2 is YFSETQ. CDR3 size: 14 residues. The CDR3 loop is CASRRDGSNTEAFF.

The chain's CDR3 is CASSLEPGTGFTEAFF. The V call is TRBV5-1, the J call TRBJ1-1; TCRdb names TRBD1, which stays unverified in the absence of DNA. The germline V gene encodes CDR1 SGHRS and CDR2 YFSETQ. The CDR3 is 16 amino acids.

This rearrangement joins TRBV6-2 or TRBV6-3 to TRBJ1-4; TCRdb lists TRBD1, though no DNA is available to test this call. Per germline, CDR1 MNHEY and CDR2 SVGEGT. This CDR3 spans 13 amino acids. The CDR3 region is CASRRDTNEKLFF.

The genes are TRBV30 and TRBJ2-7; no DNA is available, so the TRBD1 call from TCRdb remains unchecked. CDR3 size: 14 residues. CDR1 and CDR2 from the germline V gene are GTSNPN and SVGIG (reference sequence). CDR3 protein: CAWGWDSRTYEQYF. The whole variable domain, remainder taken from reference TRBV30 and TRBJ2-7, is SQTIHQWPATLVQPVGSPLSLECTVEGTSNPNLYWYRQAAGRGLQLLFYSVGIGQISSEVPQNLSASRPQDRQFILSSKKLLLSDSGFYLCAWGWDSRTYEQYFGPGTRLTVT.

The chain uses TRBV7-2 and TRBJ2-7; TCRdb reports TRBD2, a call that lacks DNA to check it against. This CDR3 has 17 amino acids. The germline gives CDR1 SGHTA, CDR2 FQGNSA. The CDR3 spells CASSSQGTSGLSYEQYF.